This passage covers 10 T cell receptor beta chains from one sample sequenced in a study of a mutant IDH1 vaccine in newly diagnosed glioma. Their specific antigens are unknown. Clones were read by immunoSEQ multiplex PCR, and TCRdb kept only the in-frame ones, dropping some. The table includes approximately 76,000 clones, roughly nine tenths detected once. The time point is: week 5, during vaccination. It was 300 ug of mutant IDH1 20-mer peptide that made up each vaccine dose, given with topical imiquimod. The sample in question was PBMCs, obtained from a glioma patient whose treatment included an IDH1 peptide vaccine. The receptor source for this set is a woman between 45 and 65 years old with glioma.

The V and J genes are TRBV6-6 and TRBJ1-4; 11 nucleotides align to TRBD1. The length of the CDR3 is 14 residues. The germline CDR1 and CDR2 sequences are MNHNY and SVGAGI (reference sequence). The V gene end was trimmed by 7 bases and the J gene end by 5 bases; junction bases not matched to a gene: 3. In nucleotides, the CDR3 is TGTGCCAGCAAAAGGACAGGGGGCAATGAAAAACTGTTTTTT. Its translation: CASKRTGGNEKLFF.

The gene calls are TRBV5-1 and TRBJ2-5, with 9 bases identical to TRBD1. V gave up 3 bases and J gave up 5 bases; unmatched junction bases: 5. The CDR3 length is 14 residues. CDR1 SGHRS and CDR2 YFSETQ come from the germline V gene. For the CDR3, the DNA is TGCGCCAGCAGCTCCGGACAGGGGCCGGAGACCCAGTACTTC. It codes for CASSSGQGPETQYF.

CDR3 in DNA: TGTGCCAGCAGCGCGGGACAGGGGGTCGACAATGAGCAGTTCTTC. Amino acids: CASSAGQGVDNEQFF. V usage is TRBV5-4 and J usage is TRBJ2-1; 11 nucleotides match TRBD1. This CDR3 is built from 15 residues. Losses at the gene ends were 4 bases for V and 5 bases for J; bases not matched to a gene: 5. The germline V gene has CDR1 SGHNT and CDR2 YYREEE (reference sequence).

The V and J genes are TRBV5-1 and TRBJ1-4; D may be TRBD1 (6 bases). Germline CDR1 is SGHRS and CDR2 is YFSETQ. V was pared by 5 bases and J by 6 bases, with 17 bases between. The CDR3 loop spans 15 amino acids. In DNA form, the CDR3 reads TGCGCCAGCAGAGGACCGGTCGGGGGCGATGAAAAACTGTTTTTT. Translating gives CASRGPVGGDEKLFF.

The chain has TRBV5-1 and TRBJ2-1, with 7 bases fitting TRBD2. The CDR3 runs 16 residues. Germline V gene lookup returns CDR1 SGHRS and CDR2 YFSETQ. V shed 0 bases and J 4 bases; nucleotides not matched to a gene: 7. The CDR3 coding sequence is TGCGCCAGCAGCTTGGTAGGCGGGAGTGCTTACAATGAGCAGTTCTTC. This gives the protein CASSLVGGSAYNEQFF.

The rearrangement links TRBV7-9 to TRBJ2-2, with TRBD2 as a possible D gene (5 bases). V was shortened by 1 base and J by 1 base, with 7 bases between the two germline ends. Per the germline V gene, CDR1 is SEHNR and CDR2 is FQNEAQ (reference sequence). This CDR3 contains 15 residues. The CDR3 protein is CASSLGGMNTGELFF. In DNA, the CDR3 is TGTGCCAGCAGCTTAGGAGGGATGAACACCGGGGAGCTGTTTTTT.

The chain carries TRBV5-1 and TRBJ2-2, with 10 bases fitting TRBD2. There are 17 residues in the CDR3. CDR1 is SGHRS, CDR2 YFSETQ, per germline. V lost 0 bases to trimming and J lost 3 bases; unmatched junction nucleotides: 5. The CDR3 loop reads CASSLALAGVYTGELFF. In nucleotides, the CDR3 is TGCGCCAGCAGCTTGGCCCTAGCGGGAGTGTACACCGGGGAGCTGTTTTTT.

The V gene is TRBV12-1, the J gene TRBJ2-7; the table's D call, TRBD2, was not checked against the DNA. TRBV12-1 is flagged as a pseudogene. CDR3 length equals 15 residues. CDR3 bases: TGTGCCAGCAGCAGAACTAGCGGGAGCTCCTACGAGCAGTACTTC. Amino acids: CASSRTSGSSYEQYF.

V usage is TRBV6-1 and J usage is TRBJ2-7; D is tentatively TRBD1 or TRBD2 (6 bases each). The germline CDR1 and CDR2 sequences are MNHNS and SASEGT. V was shortened by 6 bases and J by 0 bases, with 12 bases between the two germline ends. The CDR3 runs 14 residues. In nucleotides, the CDR3 is TGTGCCAGCAGGGAGGGGGACCACTCCTACGAGCAGTACTTC. This sequence encodes CASREGDHSYEQYF.

The V and J genes are TRBV6-5 and TRBJ2-2, with D possibly TRBD2 on 6 matching bases. V was clipped by 5 bases and J by 4 bases, with 14 bases between them. Germline V gives CDR1 MNHEY, CDR2 SVGAGI. This CDR3 is built from 15 residues. In nucleotides, the CDR3 is TGTGCCAGCAGTCCCCCTGGAGGGAGCACCGGGGAGCTGTTTTTT. This sequence encodes CASSPPGGSTGELFF.